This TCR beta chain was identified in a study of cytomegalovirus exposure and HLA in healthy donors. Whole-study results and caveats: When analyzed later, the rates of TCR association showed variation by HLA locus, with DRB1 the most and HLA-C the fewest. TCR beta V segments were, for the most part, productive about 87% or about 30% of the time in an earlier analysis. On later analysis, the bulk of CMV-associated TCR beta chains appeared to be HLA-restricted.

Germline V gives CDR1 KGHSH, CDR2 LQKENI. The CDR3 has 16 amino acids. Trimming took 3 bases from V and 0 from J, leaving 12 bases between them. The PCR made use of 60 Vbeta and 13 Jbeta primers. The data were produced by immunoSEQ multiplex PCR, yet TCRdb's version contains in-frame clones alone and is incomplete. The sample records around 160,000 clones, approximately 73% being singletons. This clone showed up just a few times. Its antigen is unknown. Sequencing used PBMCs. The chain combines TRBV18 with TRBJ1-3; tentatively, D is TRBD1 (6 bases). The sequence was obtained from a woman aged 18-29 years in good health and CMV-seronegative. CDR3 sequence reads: CASSPSTGLSGNTIYF. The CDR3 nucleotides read TGTGCCAGCTCACCTTCCACAGGGCTCTCTGGAAACACCATATATTTT.